This T cell receptor (beta chain) was retrieved from a study of response to subunit inactivated influenza vaccine. The study, taken as a whole, reports: Few new T cells, the authors suggested, are recruited by each seasonal influenza vaccination.

Details on this clonotype: Its antigen remains unidentified.

The germline V and J ends were trimmed by 8 bases and 0 bases, with 17 bases remaining between them. The CDR3 is 16 amino acids. Germline CDR1 reads MNHEY; CDR2 reads SVGEGT. MiXCR, run by TCRdb on the RT-PCR reads, gives a single entry per CDR3 protein. The sample consists of 150,000 to 200,000 distinct CDR3 sequences, under 13% of them appearing once. The sequence was collected from a man over 45 who received an inactivated influenza vaccine. Here the sequenced sample was non-naive T cells sorted from PBMCs, taken roughly 6 weeks after vaccination. The V and J genes are TRBV6-2 or TRBV6-3 and TRBJ2-1; the D is unclear. The CDR3 spells CASASPRMSSYNEQFF. CDR3 coding DNA: TGTGCCAGCGCTTCACCCCGGATGAGCTCCTACAATGAGCAGTTCTTC.